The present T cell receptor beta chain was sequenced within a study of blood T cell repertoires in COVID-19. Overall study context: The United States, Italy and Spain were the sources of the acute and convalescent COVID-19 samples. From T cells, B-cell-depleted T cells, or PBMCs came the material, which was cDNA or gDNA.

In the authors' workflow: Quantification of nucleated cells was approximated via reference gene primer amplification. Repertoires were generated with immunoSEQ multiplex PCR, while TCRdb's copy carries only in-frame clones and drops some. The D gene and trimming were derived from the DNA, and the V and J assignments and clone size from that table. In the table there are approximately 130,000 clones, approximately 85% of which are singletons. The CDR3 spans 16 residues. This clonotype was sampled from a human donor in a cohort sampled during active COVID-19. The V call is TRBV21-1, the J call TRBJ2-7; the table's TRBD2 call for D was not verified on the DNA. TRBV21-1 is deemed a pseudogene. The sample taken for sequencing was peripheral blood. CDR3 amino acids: CASSKVGLSGAYEQYF. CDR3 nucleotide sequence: TGTGCCAGCAGCAAAGTTGGGCTGTCGGGGGCCTACGAGCAGTACTTC.